These 10 T cell receptor beta chains share one sample of origin, sequenced in a study of CXCR3-negative and CXCR3-positive naive CD8 T cells. The method, 5' RACE with UMI labels, was used to prepare the TRB cDNA libraries. TCRdb reprocessed the 5' RACE reads, keeping one entry per CDR3 protein, no DNA. The listing contains 50,000 to 65,000 distinct CDR3 sequences. Their antigen targets remain unknown. Study-wide results and caveats: When CXCR3-positive naive cells were set against CXCR3-negative naive cells, the former had more hydrophobic TRB CDR3s.

Material: naive CXCR3+ CD8+ T cells from blood. Subset given: CD45RO-CCR7+CD27+CD95- naive CD8+ T cells expressing CXCR3 (TNR3+). These receptors were collected from a human donor in good health. Some clones in this sample may be carry-over from other donors' samples.

The rearrangement uses TRBV6-5 and TRBJ1-1; TCRdb returns TRBD1, unconfirmable since there is no DNA. The CDR3 has 11 amino acids. Germline V gene data show CDR1 as MNHEY and CDR2 as SVGAGI. The CDR3: CASSLGGEAFF.

The gene calls are TRBV27 and TRBJ2-2; TCRdb selects TRBD2, and the lack of DNA leaves this call unchecked. CDR3 size: 14 residues. Germline lookup yields CDR1 MNHEY and CDR2 SMNVEV (reference sequence). CDR3 loop: CASSLVSEAGELFF.

The V and J genes are TRBV14 and TRBJ2-5; TCRdb lists TRBD1, though no DNA is available to test this call. The CDR3 has 14 amino acids. In germline, CDR1 is SGHDN, CDR2 FVKESK. This chain's CDR3 is CASSLRQGAETQYF.

The rearrangement links TRBV7-8 to TRBJ2-7. This CDR3 region has 14 residues. Looked up from germline, CDR1 is SGHVS and CDR2 is FQNEAQ. CDR3 region: CASSLESMGYEQYF.

The V gene is TRBV2, the J gene TRBJ2-5; checking the TCRdb D call of TRBD2 is not possible without DNA. Germline V CDR1 and CDR2: SNHLY, FYNNEI. The CDR3 is 13 amino acids. The CDR3 sequence is CASSVLAGETQYF.

The chain is built from TRBV29-1 and TRBJ2-2; TCRdb designates TRBD1, a call that cannot be tested without DNA. This CDR3 region has 14 residues. Germline V gene sequence: CDR1 SQVTM, CDR2 ANQGSEA. CDR3 protein: CSVIDRGFTGELFF.

The chain links TRBV6-5 to TRBJ2-2; TCRdb's D call of TRBD1 is untestable without DNA. Per germline, CDR1 MNHEY and CDR2 SVGAGI. This CDR3 has 20 residues. CDR3 region: CASSYSSASEQGQRTGELFF.

J is TRBJ2-2 and V is TRBV9; no DNA is available, so the TRBD1 call from TCRdb remains unchecked. The CDR3 has 19 residues. Germline V CDR1 and CDR2: SGDLS, YYNGEE. The chain's CDR3 is CASSDRPKDRGPYTGELFF.

The chain has TRBV12-3 or TRBV12-4 and TRBJ2-5; TCRdb picks TRBD1, but there is no DNA to check that call. The CDR3 has 14 residues. This chain's CDR3 is CASRHVGGMETQYF.

The V call is TRBV20-1, the J call TRBJ2-7; the D call of TRBD2 rests on TCRdb alone, since no DNA is present to check it. Germline V gives CDR1 DFQATT, CDR2 SNEGSKA (reference sequence). This CDR3 region has 11 residues. The CDR3 protein is CSVRVSYEQYF.